A single sample is the source of the 30 T cell receptor beta chains below, sequenced in a study of T cell repertoires in cytomegalovirus infection. These receptors have no identified antigens. TCRdb reanalysed the reads using MiXCR and keeps one entry per CDR3 protein. Found here are 700,000 to 850,000 distinct CDR3 sequences, 30% to 35% of them singletons; the top ten hold around 12%. The sequences come from cultured CD8+ T cells from PBMCs, collected from culture after CMV antigen stimulation. The receptors were sampled from a human donor in good health (CMV status not recorded). Some clones in this sample may be carry-over from other donors' samples.

V gene TRBV15 combines with J gene TRBJ1-2; no clear D. The germline gives CDR1 LNHNV, CDR2 YYDKDF (reference sequence). V lost 1 base to trimming and J lost 0 bases, with 9 bases between them. The CDR3 loop spans 15 amino acids. CDR3 in amino acids: CATSRGSSPNYGYTF. Written as DNA, the CDR3 is TGTGCCACCAGCAGAGGATCCAGCCCTAACTATGGCTACACCTTC. The full variable domain, its missing parts supplied by reference TRBV15 and TRBJ1-2, is DAMVIQNPRYQVTQFGKPVTLSCSQTLNHNVMYWYQQKSSQAPKLLFHYYDKDFNNEADTPDNFQSRRPNTSFCFLDIRSPGLGDTAMYLCATSRGSSPNYGYTFGSGTRLTVV.

The V gene is TRBV12-5, the J gene TRBJ2-1; D unresolved. Trimming removed 0 bases from V and 12 bases from J, with 6 bases in between. This CDR3 spans 11 amino acids. Germline V gene data show CDR1 as LGHNT and CDR2 as FRNRAP. CDR3 coding DNA: TGTGCTAGTGGTTTGGTTCCAGGGCAGTTCTTC. Encoded protein: CASGLVPGQFF.

The V call is TRBV7-9, the J call TRBJ1-1; D might be TRBD1 (5 bases). Germline V gene lookup returns CDR1 SEHNR and CDR2 FQNEAQ (reference sequence). The CDR3 runs to 17 residues. V dropped 2 bases and J dropped 8 bases, with 24 bases sitting between them. CDR3 sequence (DNA): TGTGCCAGCAGCTTACATCCTCCGGGACTGCCACCCCTCGAAGCTTTCTTT. It is translated as CASSLHPPGLPPLEAFF.

This clonotype has a handful of counts. The rearrangement joins TRBV28 to TRBJ2-7; TRBD1 matches 9 bases. CDR1 is MDHEN and CDR2 is SYDVKM in the germline V gene. This CDR3 has 16 amino acids. The J segment lost 0 bases and the V segment lost 1 base, leaving 4 bases of the junction unmatched. The CDR3 spells CASSLSGTGSSYEQYF. In nucleotides, the CDR3 is TGTGCCAGCAGTTTATCCGGGACAGGGAGCTCCTACGAGCAGTACTTC.

The table lists this clonotype with a count of one. At one end, the junction sequence differs from germline, possibly due to a read error. The rearrangement links TRBV7-9 to TRBJ2-7, with 13 bases lining up with TRBD2. CDR3 length: 17 amino acids. Germline loops: CDR1 SEHNR, CDR2 FQNEAQ (reference sequence). The CDR3: CANSSGLAGTKTYEQYF. The CDR3 DNA sequence: TGTGCCAACAGCTCGGGACTAGCGGGGACCAAGACCTACGAGCAGTACTTC.

V is TRBV20-1 and J is TRBJ2-7; possibly TRBD2 for D (6 bases). The CDR3 covers 17 residues. Trimming took 0 bases from V and 5 from J, leaving 23 bases between them. Germline CDR1 and CDR2: DFQATT and SNEGSKA (reference sequence). CDR3 region: CSARDMRGTGTLHEQYF. The CDR3 region has the DNA TGCAGTGCTAGAGATATGCGCGGGACGGGAACCCTCCACGAGCAGTACTTC.

This clonotype appeared many times. J is TRBJ1-1 and V is TRBV6-2 or TRBV6-3; D not certain. The germline V gene has CDR1 MNHEY and CDR2 SVGEGT. Between the trimmed V and J ends, which lost 1 base and 8 bases, there was a span of 11 bases. The CDR3 is 13 residues long. CDR3 in DNA: TGTGCCAGCAGTTACTTAGCAGGAGGGGAAGCTTTCTTT. Encoded protein: CASSYLAGGEAFF.

In the case of this clonotype: Compared with germline, one end of the junction differs, possibly owing to a read error. The chain joins TRBV25-1 to TRBJ2-7; no reliable D call. This CDR3 spans 17 amino acids. Germline loops: CDR1 MGHDK, CDR2 SYGVNS. As DNA, the CDR3 is TGTGTCAGCAGTAGCCCCTGGCCGGGCCGCAGTTCCTACGAGCAGTACTTC. Its protein product is CVSSSPWPGRSSYEQYF.

This clonotype was seen ten or more times. The chain has TRBV7-2 and TRBJ1-4, with a tentative D call TRBD1 (6 bases). The CDR3 contains 19 residues. V was shortened by 5 bases and J by 0 bases, with 22 bases between the two germline ends. Germline V gene sequence: CDR1 SGHTA, CDR2 FQGNSA. CDR3 bases: TGTGCCAGCAGCAGACACCAAGGACAGCTCGATGCAACTAATGAAAAACTGTTTTTT. Translating gives CASSRHQGQLDATNEKLFF.

The chain joins TRBV12-5 to TRBJ2-3, with 10 bases matching TRBD2. Germline-derived CDR1 and CDR2 are LGHNT and FRNRAP. J was trimmed by 1 base and V by 6 bases; bases with no gene match: 4. The length of the CDR3 is 15 residues. CDR3 amino acids: CASGPLAGGTDTQYF. CDR3 DNA sequence: TGTGCTAGTGGACCCCTAGCGGGAGGCACAGATACGCAGTATTTT.

The chain joins TRBV12-3 or TRBV12-4 to TRBJ2-2, with D perhaps TRBD1 (5 bases). Trimming stripped 1 base from V and 4 bases from J, with 10 bases between. The CDR3 runs 15 residues. The CDR3 DNA reads TGTGCCAGCAGTTTAGTCAGGGTTAGCACCGGGGAGCTGTTTTTT. Translation: CASSLVRVSTGELFF.

This clonotype was recorded at least ten times. CDR3 protein: CASSYSGVTGELFF. The CDR3 nucleotides are TGTGCCAGCAGTTACTCAGGGGTGACCGGGGAGCTGTTTTTT. This chain joins TRBV6-2 or TRBV6-3 and TRBJ2-2; tentatively, D is TRBD1 (5 bases). Germline CDR1 and CDR2: MNHEY and SVGEGT. V lost 0 bases and J lost 5, with 7 bases in between. The CDR3 covers 14 residues.

This rearrangement joins TRBV7-8 to TRBJ2-7, with D possibly TRBD1 on 5 matching bases. Germline V gene sequence: CDR1 SGHVS, CDR2 FQNEAQ. Trimming left V 5 bases short and J 3 bases short, with 17 bases between. The CDR3 extends over 15 amino acids. The CDR3 region has the DNA TGTGCCAGCAGCCTCAAGGGGTCGGGTTTCTACGAGCAGTACGTC. This encodes CASSLKGSGFYEQYV.

V is TRBV2 and J is TRBJ2-1; 8 positions agree with TRBD2. The CDR3 spans 15 residues. From germline, CDR1 is SNHLY and CDR2 FYNNEI. J was trimmed by 8 bases and V by 0 bases; bases with no gene match: 6. DNA for the CDR3: TGTGCCAGCAGTGAAGCCAGCGGGGGAACCGATGAGCAGTTCTTC. As protein: CASSEASGGTDEQFF.

The CDR3 region is CASSRTDRGFNYGYTF. The CDR3 DNA sequence: TGTGCCAGCTCACGGACAGACAGGGGTTTTAACTATGGCTACACCTTC. V is TRBV18 and J is TRBJ1-2; 8 bases match TRBD1. The CDR3 loop spans 16 amino acids. The trim removed 4 bases at V and 1 base at J, leaving 8 bases unmatched. CDR1 is KGHSH and CDR2 is LQKENI in the germline V gene.

In DNA form, the CDR3 reads TGCAGTGCTGTTGGGACAGGCTACGAGCAGTACTTC. Encoded protein: CSAVGTGYEQYF. The rearrangement links TRBV20-1 to TRBJ2-7, with 8 bases fitting TRBD1. Per the germline V gene, CDR1 is DFQATT and CDR2 is SNEGSKA (reference sequence). V dropped 5 bases and J dropped 3; count of bases not matched to a gene: 3. The CDR3 spans 12 residues.

There are a few counts of this clonotype. The chain has TRBV7-9 and TRBJ2-7, with TRBD1 matching 9 bases. The J segment lost 5 bases and the V segment lost 1 base, leaving 6 bases of the junction unmatched. The CDR3 is made up of 15 amino acids. Germline V CDR1 and CDR2: SEHNR, FQNEAQ (reference sequence). CDR3 sequence reads: CASSLGSTGGDEQYV. DNA of the CDR3: TGTGCCAGCAGCTTAGGGTCAACAGGGGGCGACGAGCAGTACGTC.

This clonotype has at least ten counts. The V and J genes are TRBV7-2 and TRBJ1-1, with unresolved D. The germline V gene has CDR1 SGHTA and CDR2 FQGNSA. V was shortened by 3 bases and J by 0 bases, with 11 bases between the two germline ends. The CDR3 consists of 15 residues. CDR3 in DNA: TGTGCCAGCAGCTTTTTCCCTCTCCTGAACACTGAAGCTTTCTTT. Amino acid sequence: CASSFFPLLNTEAFF.

V gene TRBV4-1 combines with J gene TRBJ1-1; D is unresolved. The CDR3 consists of 15 residues. Trimming took 3 bases from V and 0 from J, leaving 11 bases between them. Germline values: CDR1 MGHRA, CDR2 YSYEKL. The CDR3: CASSQSKGMNTEAFF. CDR3 sequence (DNA): TGCGCCAGCAGCCAGAGTAAGGGCATGAACACTGAAGCTTTCTTT.

The rearrangement uses TRBV27 and TRBJ2-7; the D is unclear. This CDR3 is built from 14 residues. The ends were cut back, 0 bases at V and 3 bases at J, with 9 bases in the middle. Per germline, CDR1 MNHEY and CDR2 SMNVEV (reference sequence). This chain's CDR3 is CASSLSATDYEQYF. CDR3 DNA sequence: TGTGCCAGCAGTTTATCCGCCACAGACTACGAGCAGTACTTC.

This clonotype has ten or more counts. The chain links TRBV7-2 to TRBJ1-1, with TRBD1 matching over 9 bases. V lost 4 bases and J lost 3; bases outside the gene matches: 18. CDR3 length: 19 amino acids. Per the germline V gene, CDR1 is SGHTA and CDR2 is FQGNSA. The CDR3 spells CASSSVVPWGDRADTEAFF. CDR3 DNA: TGTGCCAGCAGCTCAGTCGTACCCTGGGGGGACAGGGCGGACACTGAAGCTTTCTTT.

The rearrangement uses TRBV13 and TRBJ2-7, with 7 bases lining up with TRBD1. CDR1 is PRHDT, CDR2 FYEKMQ, per germline (reference sequence). The CDR3 has 13 amino acids. Trimming at V came to 6 bases and at J to 4 bases, leaving 6 bases not matched to a gene. The CDR3 loop reads CASRSGTAYEQYF. CDR3 DNA sequence: TGTGCCAGCAGATCCGGGACAGCGTACGAGCAGTACTTC.

This clonotype turned up a few times. The CDR3 DNA reads TGTGCCAGCAGCTTAGCTACTGCCATTGAAGCTTTCTTT. Translating gives CASSLATAIEAFF. The gene calls are TRBV7-9 and TRBJ1-1, with D unclear. The CDR3 totals 13 residues. V dropped 0 bases and J dropped 7 bases, with 9 bases sitting between them. Germline V gene data show CDR1 as SEHNR and CDR2 as FQNEAQ (reference sequence).

The chain combines TRBV4-1 with TRBJ1-4; D is unresolved. The germline V gene has CDR1 MGHRA and CDR2 YSYEKL. The CDR3 runs to 15 residues. Trimming took off 4 bases at V and 7 bases at J, with 16 bases between the two ends. CDR3 protein: CASSPALGTAEKLFF. The CDR3 bases are TGCGCCAGCAGCCCAGCCCTGGGAACGGCTGAAAAACTGTTTTTT.

CDR3: CASSSDIFGYTF. For the CDR3, the DNA is TGTGCCAGCAGCTCTGACATCTTCGGCTACACCTTC. The chain links TRBV5-4 to TRBJ1-2; D uncertain. Germline V CDR1 and CDR2: SGHNT, YYREEE (reference sequence). V was shortened by 3 bases and J by 8 bases, with 11 bases between the two germline ends. The CDR3 loop spans 12 amino acids. The variable domain in full, completed from reference TRBV5-4 and TRBJ1-2, reads ETGVTQSPTHLIKTRGQQVTLRCSSQSGHNTVSWYQQALGQGPQFIFQYYREEENGRGNFPPRFSGLQFPNYSSELNVNALELDDSALYLCASSSDIFGYTFGSGTRLTVV.

The gene calls are TRBV29-1 and TRBJ2-3, with a possible D match to TRBD1 (6 bases). Trimming shortened V by 5 bases and J by 1 base, and 16 bases separated the two germline ends. Germline CDR1 reads SQVTM; CDR2 reads ANQGSEA. This CDR3 has 15 amino acids. CDR3 nucleotides: TGCAGCGTTCACTTAACAGGGAAAGGCACAGATACGCAGTATTTT. Its protein is CSVHLTGKGTDTQYF.

This clonotype was detected once. The chain has TRBV7-9 and TRBJ1-1; the D gene is possibly TRBD1 (6 bases). The CDR3 runs to 15 residues. Deletions cut 5 bases from V and 0 bases from J, with 13 bases between. Germline V gives CDR1 SEHNR, CDR2 FQNEAQ (reference sequence). The CDR3 protein is CASSADSPLNTEAFF. As DNA, the CDR3 is TGTGCCAGCAGCGCGGACAGCCCGTTGAACACTGAAGCTTTCTTT.

V and J are TRBV20-1 and TRBJ2-2; a weak D match, TRBD2 (5 bases). Trimming cost V 6 bases and J 6 bases, with 17 bases left between them. The CDR3 runs to 14 residues. Germline values: CDR1 DFQATT, CDR2 SNEGSKA (reference sequence). In DNA, the CDR3 is TGCAGTGCCGCCCCAAGCGGATGGTCCGGGGAGCTGTTTTTT. It codes for CSAAPSGWSGELFF.

This chain joins TRBV9 and TRBJ2-1; TRBD1 aligns across 7 bases. The V and J ends lost 6 bases and 1 base, in that order; junction bases with no gene match: 7. From germline, CDR1 is SGDLS and CDR2 YYNGEE. This CDR3 contains 15 residues. This CDR3 reads CASNPSGQSYNEQFF. The CDR3 coding sequence is TGTGCCAGCAACCCGTCGGGACAGTCCTACAATGAGCAGTTCTTC.

This clonotype has just a few counts. The DNA for the CDR3 is TGTGCCACCAGCAGAGTCCCCCTCAGGGGCAGCATGTCTCTCGACGAGCAGTACTTC. It specifies CATSRVPLRGSMSLDEQYF. The genes are TRBV15 and TRBJ2-7; TRBD1 might be the D (6 bases). V lost 1 base, J lost 5 bases, and 27 bases lay in between. Germline V gene lookup returns CDR1 LNHNV and CDR2 YYDKDF (reference sequence). The CDR3 has 19 amino acids.